This T cell receptor beta chain stems from a study of T cell responses to AZD1222 COVID-19 vaccine. Findings of the study overall: The study sampled repertoires only after the peak T cell response. Donors skewed white British and female; clonal diversity was possibly underestimated.

Clones were sequenced by immunoSEQ multiplex PCR, and TCRdb holds only the in-frame ones, with some missing. This table has roughly 100,000 clones, 90% appearing once. The CDR3 contains 15 residues. Looked up from germline, CDR1 is SGHVS and CDR2 is FQNEAQ. V lost 5 bases and J lost 0; bases outside the gene matches: 4. Note on this clone: Its antigen is undetermined.

The source of this sequence is an adult in good health. The specimen comprised peripheral blood, sampled on day 0 of AZD1222 vaccination. The rearrangement links TRBV7-8 to TRBJ1-1, with 9 bases that match TRBD1. As DNA, the CDR3 is TGTGCCAGCAGCCCAGGACAGGGGTTGAACACTGAAGCTTTCTTT. Protein sequence: CASSPGQGLNTEAFF.